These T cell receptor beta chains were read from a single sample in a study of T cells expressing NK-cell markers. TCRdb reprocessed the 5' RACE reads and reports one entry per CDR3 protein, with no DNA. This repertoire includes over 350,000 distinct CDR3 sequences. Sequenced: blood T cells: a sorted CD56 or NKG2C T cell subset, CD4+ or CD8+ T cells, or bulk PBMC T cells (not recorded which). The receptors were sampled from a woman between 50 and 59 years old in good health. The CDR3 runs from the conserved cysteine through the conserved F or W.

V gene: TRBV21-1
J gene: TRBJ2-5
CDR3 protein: CASSERTSGSSGETQYF

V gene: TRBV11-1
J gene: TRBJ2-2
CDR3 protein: CASSLGSGIGGELFF

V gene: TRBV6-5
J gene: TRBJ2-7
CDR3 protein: CASRRQGEQYF

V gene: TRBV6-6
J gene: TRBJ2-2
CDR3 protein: CASSLRTSGELFF

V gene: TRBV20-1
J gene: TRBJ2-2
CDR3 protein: CSAQTGRGAGELFF

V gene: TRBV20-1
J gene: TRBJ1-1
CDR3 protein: CSATDRGTEAFF

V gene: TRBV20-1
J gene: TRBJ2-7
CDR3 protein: CSATDLKETYEQYF

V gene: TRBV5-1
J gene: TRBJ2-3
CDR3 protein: CASRTGSTDTQYF

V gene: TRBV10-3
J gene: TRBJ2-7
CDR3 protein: CAISETSGRGNSYEQYF

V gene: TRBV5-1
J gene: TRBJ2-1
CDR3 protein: CASRPTSGIHNEQFF